The clone carrying this T cell receptor beta chain appeared many times. Its specificity is not known. The data originate from a study of regulatory T cells in long-lasting Graves disease. General study findings and limits: Persistent disease was associated with favored TRBV28 usage and with favored use of TRBJ1-2 and TRBJ2-5. Graves' patients with persistent disease showed TCR diversity lower than patients newly diagnosed.

CDR1 and CDR2 (germline): MDHEN, SYDVKM. The CDR3 loop spans 16 amino acids. Trimming at V came to 5 bases and at J to 2 bases, leaving 10 bases not matched to a gene. The time point here: persistent/refractory GD, antithyroid drugs over 5 years with positive TRAb. PBMC-extracted RNA yielded the TCR library. Investigators report Graves' disease was diagnosed under American Thyroid Association guidelines. Both iRepertoire HTBI primers and Arm-PCR of CDR3 regions were used to build the TCR beta libraries. TCRdb independently ran MiXCR on the multiplex PCR reads; one entry per CDR3 protein. This table has 350,000 to 500,000 distinct CDR3 sequences, around 20% appearing once.

The chain is built from TRBV28 and TRBJ2-7; 9 bases map to TRBD1. The TCR comes from a female donor with Graves disease. This material consisted of peripheral blood mononuclear cells (PBMCs), taken when the disease was refractory, from a patient treated with antithyroid drugs. CDR3 loop: CASSGSRTGAPYEQYF. The CDR3 DNA sequence: TGTGCCAGCAGTGGAAGTAGGACAGGGGCCCCCTACGAGCAGTACTTC.